This TCR beta chain was documented in a study of response to subunit inactivated influenza vaccine. Study results and limitations: A suggestion made by the authors is that each seasonal influenza vaccination recruits few new T cells.

CDR1 is MNHEY, CDR2 SMNVEV, per germline (reference sequence). With V trimmed by 4 bases and J by 0 bases, 6 bases remained unmatched. This CDR3 has 17 residues. Note on this clonotype: Its antigen is as yet unknown.

A single record per CDR3 protein comes from TCRdb applying MiXCR to the RT-PCR reads. The sample carries roughly 630,000 distinct CDR3 sequences, 13% to 15% recorded once. This sample comprised PBMCs from blood, obtained roughly 15 days before vaccination. The rearrangement links TRBV27 to TRBJ2-2; 9 nucleotides line up with TRBD2. The sequence came from a man aged 50-60 years who received an inactivated influenza vaccine. CDR3 coding DNA: TGTGCCAGCAGTTGGGGCGGGAGGGCCTCGAACACCGGGGAGCTGTTTTTT. It yields the protein CASSWGGRASNTGELFF.